This TCR beta chain was captured by sequencing in a study of cytomegalovirus exposure and HLA in healthy donors. Both 60 Vbeta primers and 13 Jbeta primers went into the PCR. TCRdb keeps only in-frame clones here, not all; method: immunoSEQ multiplex PCR. Altogether approximately 76,000 clones are present, 65% to 80% being singletons, with the ten largest covering 2.5%. The germline V gene encodes CDR1 MNHEY and CDR2 SMNVEV (reference sequence). The V and J ends lost 6 bases and 3 bases respectively, with 24 bases between them. This CDR3 has 18 residues. The sequenced material came from PBMCs. The receptor's source is a man aged 30 to 45 in good health and CMV-seronegative. V usage is TRBV27 and J usage is TRBJ1-5, with D maybe TRBD1 (5 bases). The CDR3 bases are TGTGCCAGCAGCCCTGAAGTCAGGGTTGTCAATGTCAATCAGCCCCAGCATTTT. It yields the protein CASSPEVRVVNVNQPQHF.